The 19 T cell receptor beta chains below were found in one sample sequenced in a study of cytomegalovirus exposure and HLA in healthy donors. Profiling relied on immunoSEQ multiplex PCR, and the TCRdb table lists in-frame clones only, not all of them. Among about 160,000 clones listed, 80% to 90% were seen once. The sample consisted of PBMCs. The source of these receptors is a woman under 30 in good health and CMV-seronegative.

The J gene is TRBJ2-1, the V gene TRBV5-4, with D tentatively TRBD2 (6 bases). The CDR3 is 15 amino acids. V dropped 9 bases and J dropped 7 bases, with 23 bases sitting between them. CDR1 is SGHNT, CDR2 YYREEE, per germline (reference sequence). CDR3 sequence (DNA): TGTGCCATCCCACTCGGGACTTCCCTCGTGAATGAGCAGTTCTTC. Translation gives CAIPLGTSLVNEQFF.

The chain has TRBV7-2 and TRBJ1-5; D possibly corresponds to TRBD1 (5 bases). The CDR3 sequence is 15 residues long. The V gene lost 5 bases and the J gene lost 7 bases, with 18 bases spanning the gap. Per germline, CDR1 SGHTA and CDR2 FQGNSA. The CDR3 loop is CASSAESGLRQPQHF. The CDR3 DNA sequence: TGTGCCAGCAGCGCAGAGTCAGGGTTAAGACAGCCCCAGCATTTT.

CDR3 region: CASRLRTSFF. The CDR3, as DNA: TGTGCCAGCAGGCTTAGGACTAGTTTCTTC. The J gene is TRBJ2-1, the V gene TRBV2, with 7 bases lining up with TRBD2. CDR3 size: 10 residues. The J segment lost 16 bases and the V segment lost 6 bases, leaving 6 bases of the junction unmatched. Germline CDR1 is SNHLY and CDR2 is FYNNEI.

The rearrangement joins TRBV2 to TRBJ1-2, with D uncertain. This CDR3 has 15 amino acids. With 3 bases removed from V and 5 bases from J, the gap between germline ends came to 16 bases. Germline lookup yields CDR1 SNHLY and CDR2 FYNNEI. CDR3 sequence: CASSEPPHRSYGYTF. CDR3 nucleotides: TGTGCCAGCAGTGAGCCCCCCCACAGATCATATGGCTACACCTTC.

The chain couples TRBV4-2 to TRBJ2-2; a possible D gene is TRBD2 (6 bases). Trimming pared 1 base from V and 1 base from J, leaving 7 bases between. The CDR3 spans 15 residues. Germline V CDR1 and CDR2: LGHNA, YNFKEQ. The CDR3 nucleotides read TGTGCCAGCAGCCAAGCGGGAGAGAACACCGGGGAGCTGTTTTTT. As protein: CASSQAGENTGELFF.

V is TRBV30 and J is TRBJ1-3; 8 bases align to TRBD1. CDR3 length equals 13 residues. The V gene end was trimmed by 6 bases and the J gene end by 1 base; junction bases not matched to a gene: 2. Germline CDR1 is GTSNPN and CDR2 is SVGIG (reference sequence). The CDR3 nucleotides read TGTGCCTGTCAGGGGGCGTCTGGAAACACCATATATTTT. Its translation: CACQGASGNTIYF. The complete variable domain, with remaining parts taken from reference TRBV30 and TRBJ1-3, reads SQTIHQWPATLVQPVGSPLSLECTVEGTSNPNLYWYRQAAGRGLQLLFYSVGIGQISSEVPQNLSASRPQDRQFILSSKKLLLSDSGFYLCACQGASGNTIYFGEGSWLTVV.

V is TRBV6-4 and J is TRBJ2-7; TRBD2 might be the D (6 bases). The CDR3 spans 13 residues. Trimming took off 5 bases at V and 5 bases at J, with 13 bases between the two ends. The V gene's germline CDR1 is MRHNA and CDR2 SNTAGT. The CDR3 bases are TGTGCCAGCAGTAGACAGTCGGGGGACGAGCAGTACTTC. Protein product: CASSRQSGDEQYF.

This chain links TRBV28 with TRBJ2-1; 7 bases map to TRBD2. The CDR3 has 15 amino acids. In germline, CDR1 is MDHEN, CDR2 SYDVKM. The junction had 11 bases not matched to a gene; V was cut back by 5 bases and J by 7 bases. The chain's CDR3 is CASSGAGGIWNEQFF. The CDR3 nucleotides read TGTGCCAGCAGTGGGGCCGGGGGGATTTGGAATGAGCAGTTCTTC.

The rearrangement links TRBV9 to TRBJ2-7, with 10 bases identical to TRBD1. The germline gives CDR1 SGDLS, CDR2 YYNGEE. With V trimmed by 3 bases and J by 0 bases, 12 bases remained unmatched. This CDR3 contains 18 residues. CDR3 protein: CASSEIPTGGPNSYEQYF. The DNA of the CDR3 is TGTGCCAGCAGCGAAATACCGACAGGGGGCCCTAACTCCTACGAGCAGTACTTC.

The chain combines TRBV7-9 with TRBJ2-2, with unresolved D. V lost 3 bases to trimming and J lost 2 bases, with 16 bases between them. The CDR3 runs to 17 residues. Germline V lookup: CDR1 SEHNR, CDR2 FQNEAQ (reference sequence). CDR3 protein: CASSFGLWAPNTGELFF. The CDR3 nucleotides are TGTGCCAGCAGCTTTGGCTTATGGGCCCCAAACACCGGGGAGCTGTTTTTT.

V gene TRBV5-1 combines with J gene TRBJ1-1; tentative D call: TRBD1 (5 bases). Germline V CDR1 and CDR2: SGHRS, YFSETQ. This CDR3 is 18 amino acids long. V gave up 0 bases and J gave up 0 bases, with 18 bases separating them. The CDR3 sequence: CASSLAFGAASMNTEAFF. The DNA of the CDR3 is TGCGCCAGCAGCTTGGCCTTTGGGGCAGCCTCTATGAACACTGAAGCTTTCTTT.

V is TRBV19 and J is TRBJ1-4; D is possibly TRBD1 (5 bases). The CDR3 is made up of 16 amino acids. Deletions cut 4 bases from V and 3 bases from J, with 15 bases between. Germline CDR1 and CDR2: LNHDA and SQIVND (reference sequence). The CDR3 is CASSTVQGGANEKLFF. The CDR3 DNA reads as TGTGCCAGTAGTACGGTCCAGGGTGGGGCTAATGAAAAACTGTTTTTT.

The V and J genes are TRBV15 and TRBJ2-1, with 9 bases lining up with TRBD2. The CDR3 sequence is 18 residues long. Losses at the gene ends were 1 base for V and 1 base for J; bases not matched to a gene: 8. Germline CDR1 and CDR2: LNHNV and YYDKDF (reference sequence). CDR3 residues: CATSRGGRGLTSYNEQFF. In nucleotides, the CDR3 is TGTGCCACCAGCAGAGGCGGGAGGGGCCTTACGTCCTACAATGAGCAGTTCTTC.

V is TRBV2 and J is TRBJ1-6; TRBD1 agrees at 9 bases. Per the germline V gene, CDR1 is SNHLY and CDR2 is FYNNEI. V dropped 8 bases and J dropped 7; count of bases not matched to a gene: 9. The CDR3 extends over 15 amino acids. The CDR3 DNA sequence: TGTGCCAGCCCCAAAGGGGGACAGGGAAATTCACCCCTCCACTTT. This codes for CASPKGGQGNSPLHF.

The V gene is TRBV10-3, the J gene TRBJ1-2, with D unresolved. CDR1 ENHRY and CDR2 SYGVKD come from the germline V gene. This CDR3 region has 13 residues. V lost 3 bases and J lost 1, with 6 bases in between. The CDR3 loop is CAISDGDNYGYTF. The CDR3 DNA reads as TGTGCCATCAGTGACGGGGATAACTATGGCTACACCTTC.

The rearrangement links TRBV4-2 to TRBJ1-1; D ambiguous. V lost 0 bases, J lost 4 bases, and 15 bases lay in between. This CDR3 is built from 16 residues. Germline assignment: CDR1 LGHNA and CDR2 YNFKEQ. The CDR3 sequence is CASSQDERRVGTEAFF. CDR3 in DNA: TGTGCCAGCAGCCAAGATGAAAGGAGGGTAGGCACTGAAGCTTTCTTT.

This clone was seen a few times. The rearrangement uses TRBV5-6 and TRBJ1-4, with 9 bases that match TRBD1. V dropped 1 base and J dropped 8; count of bases not matched to a gene: 6. Germline loops: CDR1 SGHDT, CDR2 YYEEEE. The CDR3 length is 15 residues. This CDR3 is CASSLWTGVGEKLFF. CDR3 DNA sequence: TGTGCCAGCAGCTTGTGGACAGGGGTTGGAGAAAAACTGTTTTTT.

The rearrangement links TRBV4-1 to TRBJ1-1, with a possible D match to TRBD1 (6 bases). This CDR3 region has 11 residues. The V end was cut by 1 base, the J end by 13 bases, with 10 bases between. Germline lookup yields CDR1 MGHRA and CDR2 YSYEKL. The CDR3 region has the DNA TGCGCCAGCAGCCAAGGGGGGCTAAGTTTCTTT. Amino acids: CASSQGGLSFF.

The rearrangement joins TRBV29-1 to TRBJ1-1; TRBD1 matches 7 bases. CDR3 length: 12 amino acids. Germline CDR1 reads SQVTM; CDR2 reads ANQGSEA. V was pared by 7 bases and J by 1 base, with 3 bases of the junction left unmatched. The CDR3, as DNA: TGCAGCGGGAGACAGGGGAACACTGAAGCTTTCTTT. It codes for CSGRQGNTEAFF.